A selection of T cell receptor beta chains follows, all from one sample in a study of graft-versus-host responses after intestinal transplantation. The assay was immunoSEQ multiplex PCR, and TCRdb's table has in-frame clones only and misses some. The data show roughly 99,000 clones, with roughly 83% seen just once and roughly 1.4% held by the top ten. Sequencing used PBMCs, obtained 255 days after intestinal transplant. Receptors were obtained from a human patient who received an intestinal transplant, so some T cells may come from the graft donor. The conserved cysteine and the conserved F or W are not part of the CDR3 here.

TRBV30,TRBJ2-1,AWSVGGASNEQF
TRBV14,TRBJ1-2,ASSQFLLPGTGNGGYT
TRBV29-1,TRBJ1-1,SGLNTEAF
TRBV6-5,TRBJ1-1,ASSLGTEAF
TRBV6-5,TRBJ1-2,ASSYDPNYGYT
TRBV30,TRBJ1-1,AWTPLTGSAF
TRBV6-4,TRBJ2-1,ASSIEGQGAYNEQF
TRBV19,TRBJ1-1,ASSTTGTGNTEAF
TRBV5-4,TRBJ1-2,ATGSGDPRRGYT
TRBV7-6,TRBJ2-2,ASSLAFAGELF
TRBV6-1,TRBJ2-3,ASSEVDGGTDTQY
TRBV5-6,TRBJ2-1,ASSLGLAGADEQF
TRBV29-1,TRBJ2-1,SVNSGVQF
TRBV4-1,TRBJ2-2,ASSPRRFTGELF
TRBV5-1,TRBJ1-1,ASSIRHSLNTEAF
TRBV5-1,TRBJ2-5,ASSPGGTGLGEAQY
TRBV6-4,TRBJ2-3,ASSELAGGPHTQY
TRBV5-4,TRBJ2-2,ASSIQGTGELF
TRBV5-6,TRBJ2-2,ASTPTRGAGELF
TRBV6-5,TRBJ2-3,ASSNGEGWDTQY
TRBV7-3,TRBJ2-1,ASSFNRENEQF
TRBV5-4,TRBJ2-5,ASAAGDQETQY
TRBV21-1,TRBJ2-1,ASSKEASGKNEQF
TRBV30,TRBJ2-5,AWSPGGEETQY
TRBV28,TRBJ2-7,ASSWLAGVTEQY
TRBV6-5,TRBJ2-1,ASTDTTAYNEQF
TRBV2,TRBJ2-1,ASSPAPGRERNEQF
TRBV15,TRBJ2-2,ATSTRLVAGELF
TRBV18,TRBJ2-7,ASSPGGGLRIHEQY
TRBV6-5,TRBJ1-4,ASSYSEGYEKLF
TRBV5-1,TRBJ2-3,ASSFDRPTDTQY
TRBV4-2,TRBJ2-3,ASSQGLAGANTDTQY
TRBV27,TRBJ2-3,AIRGLGTDTQY
TRBV7-2,TRBJ2-5,ASSSRLAGGQETQY
TRBV27,TRBJ1-2,ASSFRMDLLEYGYT
TRBV4-2,TRBJ2-7,ASSQDGFEQY
TRBV4-1,TRBJ1-1,ASSPLGGKAMNTEAF
TRBV29-1,TRBJ1-2,SVEGNYGYT
TRBV4-1,TRBJ2-7,ASSQVEGGSYEQY
TRBV6-1,TRBJ2-5,ASSSRQGQETQY
TRBV30,TRBJ2-1,AWSVGQGAIYEQF
TRBV5-4,TRBJ2-5,ASSLEHRGDETQY